This T cell receptor (beta chain) was observed in a study of identical twins. The study, taken as a whole, reports: A cross-sectional statistical analysis, not follow-up of the same donors, supported the conclusions. Low generation probability was overrepresented in out-of-frame alpha sequences shared by twins.

Each CDR3 protein gets one entry after TCRdb re-called the 5' RACE reads with MiXCR. The sample consists of roughly 1.6 million distinct CDR3 sequences, 25% to 35% of them appearing once. This clonotype was seen more than once but under ten times. The antigen remains undetermined. The trim removed 10 bases at V and 4 bases at J, leaving 9 bases unmatched. Germline values: CDR1 ENHRY, CDR2 SYGVKD. CDR3 length: 13 amino acids. The specimen sequenced was cord blood. The TCR was taken from a newborn girl in good health. This chain joins TRBV10-3 and TRBJ1-2, with 7 bases identical to TRBD1. This CDR3 is CATRQGSLYGYTF. DNA of the CDR3: TGTGCCACACGACAGGGATCGCTCTATGGCTACACCTTC.